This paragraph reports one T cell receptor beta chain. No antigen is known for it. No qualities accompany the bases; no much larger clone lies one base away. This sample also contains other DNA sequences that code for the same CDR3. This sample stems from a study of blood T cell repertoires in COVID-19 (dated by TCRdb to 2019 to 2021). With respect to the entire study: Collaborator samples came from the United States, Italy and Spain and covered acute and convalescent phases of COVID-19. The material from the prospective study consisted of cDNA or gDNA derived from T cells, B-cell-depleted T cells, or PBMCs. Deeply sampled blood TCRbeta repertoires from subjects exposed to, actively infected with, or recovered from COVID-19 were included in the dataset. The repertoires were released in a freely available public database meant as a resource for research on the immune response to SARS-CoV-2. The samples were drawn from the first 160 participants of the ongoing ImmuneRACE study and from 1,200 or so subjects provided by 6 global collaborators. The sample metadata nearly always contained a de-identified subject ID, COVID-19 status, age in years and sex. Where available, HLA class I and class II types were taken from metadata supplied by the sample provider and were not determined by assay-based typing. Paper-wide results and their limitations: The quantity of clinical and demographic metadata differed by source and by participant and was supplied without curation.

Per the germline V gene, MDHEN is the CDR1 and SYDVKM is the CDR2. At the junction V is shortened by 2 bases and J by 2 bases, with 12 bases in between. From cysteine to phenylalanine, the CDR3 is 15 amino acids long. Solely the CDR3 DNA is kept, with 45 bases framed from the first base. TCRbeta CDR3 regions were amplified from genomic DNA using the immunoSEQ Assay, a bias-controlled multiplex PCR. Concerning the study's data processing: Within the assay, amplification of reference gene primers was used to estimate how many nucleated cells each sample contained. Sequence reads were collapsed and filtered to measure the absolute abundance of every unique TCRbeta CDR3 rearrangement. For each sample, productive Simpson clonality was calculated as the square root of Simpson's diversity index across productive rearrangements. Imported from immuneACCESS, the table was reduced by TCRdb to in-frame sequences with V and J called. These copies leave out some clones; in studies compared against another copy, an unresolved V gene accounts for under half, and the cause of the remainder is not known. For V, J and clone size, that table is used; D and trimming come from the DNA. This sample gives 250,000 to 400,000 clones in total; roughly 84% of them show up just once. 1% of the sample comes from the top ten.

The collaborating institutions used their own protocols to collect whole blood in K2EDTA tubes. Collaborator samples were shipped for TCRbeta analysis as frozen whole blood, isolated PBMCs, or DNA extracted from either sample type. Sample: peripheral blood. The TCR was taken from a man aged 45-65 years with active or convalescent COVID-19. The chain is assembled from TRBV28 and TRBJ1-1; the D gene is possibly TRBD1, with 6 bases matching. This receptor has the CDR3 CASSLRGGANTEAFF. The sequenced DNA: TGTGCCAGCAGTTTACGGGGGGGCGCCAACACTGAAGCTTTCTTT. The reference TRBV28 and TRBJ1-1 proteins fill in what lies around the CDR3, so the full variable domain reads DVKVTQSSRYLVKRTGEKVFLECVQDMDHENMFWYRQDPGLGLRLIYFSYDVKMKEKGDIPEGYSVSREKKERFSLILESASTNQTSMYLCASSLRGGANTEAFFGQGTRLTVV.